Below, 13 T cell receptor beta chains from the same sample are listed, as sequenced in a study of tumor-infiltrating lymphocytes in primary liver carcinoma. A constant-region primer primed TCR beta cDNA synthesis from roughly 520 ng of total RNA. Generation of the TCR beta libraries relied on three nested multiplex PCR rounds using slightly modified ARM-PCR. Running around 10 cycles apiece, the first two PCR rounds relied on TRBV1-TRBV30 forward primers together with a C-beta reverse primer. MiXCR, applied by TCRdb to the multiplex PCR reads, yields one record per CDR3 protein. This sample has almost 200,000 distinct CDR3 sequences, with less than 65% found just once. For blood RNA, unsorted whole blood served as the source, and germline DNA was extracted too. The sequencing sample was made of peripheral blood. These receptors all stem from a woman aged 60-75 years with primary liver carcinoma and hepatitis B virus infection.

On this clonotype itself: One junction end does not reproduce the germline sequence, and a read error may be involved. The CDR3: CVGSTSSYIEQFF. For the CDR3, the DNA is TGTGTCGGCAGTACTAGCTCCTACATTGAGCAGTTCTTC. This chain links TRBV4-2 with TRBJ2-1; a possible D gene is TRBD2 (6 bases). Germline V lookup: CDR1 LGHNA, CDR2 YNFKEQ. CDR3 length: 13 amino acids.

Regarding this clonotype: Given a much more abundant clone one base away, this may be a read error. The chain joins TRBV6-5 to TRBJ1-1; D is perhaps TRBD1 (6 bases). With 5 bases removed from V and 4 bases from J, the gap between germline ends came to 11 bases. The CDR3 covers 13 residues. Per germline, CDR1 MNHEY and CDR2 SVGAGI. The CDR3 loop is CASSQQGFTEAFF. For the CDR3, the DNA is TGTGCCAGCAGTCAACAGGGATTCACTGAAGCTTTCTTT.

This chain's CDR3 is CASSYTGQGADTIYF. For the CDR3, the DNA is TGTGCCAGCAGTTACACAGGACAGGGGGCGGACACCATATATTTT. The genes are TRBV6-5 and TRBJ1-3; 11 positions match TRBD1. This CDR3 has 15 amino acids. CDR1 and CDR2 (germline): MNHEY, SVGAGI. With 2 bases clipped from V and 8 bases from J, the junction kept 5 bases outside the gene matches.

This clonotype was detected many times. This rearrangement joins TRBV6-1 to TRBJ2-7, with D perhaps TRBD1 (6 bases). Germline V gives CDR1 MNHNS, CDR2 SASEGT. V was clipped by 2 bases and J by 6 bases, with 17 bases between them. This CDR3 comprises 15 residues. The CDR3 nucleotides read TGTGCCAGCAGTGAATTCGGACAGTCCCCGGGCGAGCAGTACTTC. Translating gives CASSEFGQSPGEQYF.

For this clonotype: A junction boundary mismatches the germline segment, possibly from a read error. The J gene is TRBJ2-2, the V gene TRBV11-2; D is uncertain. Per germline, CDR1 SGHAT and CDR2 FQNNGV. The CDR3 extends over 12 amino acids. CDR3 sequence reads: CASRLTAGELFF. DNA of the CDR3: TGTGCCAGCAGGCTCACCGCCGGAGAGCTGTTTTTT.

For this clonotype: A much larger clone lies one base from this, so it may be a read error. This chain joins TRBV29-1 and TRBJ2-2; no clear D. V gave up 6 bases and J gave up 1 base, with 12 bases separating them. CDR1 SQVTM and CDR2 ANQGSEA come from the germline V gene. This CDR3 is built from 14 residues. CDR3 DNA sequence: TGCAGCGTCCGACATGGGATGAACACCGGGGAGCTGTTTTTT. This translates into CSVRHGMNTGELFF.

The chain couples TRBV5-4 to TRBJ1-1; tentatively, D is TRBD1 (5 bases). Trimming stripped 4 bases from V and 11 bases from J, with 18 bases between. In germline, CDR1 is SGHNT, CDR2 YYREEE (reference sequence). This CDR3 region has 13 residues. The CDR3 region has the DNA TGTGCCAGCAGCGACAGCACGAACATTGAGGCTTTCTTT. This sequence encodes CASSDSTNIEAFF.

On this clonotype: This is likely a read error, given that the CDR3 carries no conserved phenylalanine or tryptophan at its end. The CDR3 loop is CACSLEVTGYEAFS. The CDR3 DNA sequence: TGTGCCTGCAGCTTAGAGGTGACAGGGTATGAAGCTTTCTCT. The V gene is TRBV11-1, the J gene TRBJ1-1; 7 nucleotides agree with TRBD1. The germline V gene has CDR1 SGHAT and CDR2 FQDESV (reference sequence). CDR3 length: 14 amino acids.

This clonotype was counted many times. CDR3 nucleotides: TGTGCCAGCAGCTTAGTAGGGGTCAACACTGAAGCTTTCTTT. Amino acids: CASSLVGVNTEAFF. This chain joins TRBV11-2 and TRBJ1-1; weak D call: TRBD1 (5 bases). This CDR3 comprises 14 residues. V was cut by 1 base and J by 2 bases, with 8 bases left in between. CDR1 and CDR2 from the germline V gene are SGHAT and FQNNGV.

This clonotype was counted between two and nine times. The chain combines TRBV29-1 with TRBJ2-1; D not certain. There are 13 residues in the CDR3. CDR1 and CDR2 from the germline V gene are SQVTM and ANQGSEA. Trimming cost V 7 bases and J 1 base, with 11 bases left between them. Here the CDR3 reads CSGARRSYNEQFF. The DNA of the CDR3 is TGCAGCGGTGCTCGGCGTTCCTACAATGAGCAGTTCTTC.

The chain recombines TRBV12-3 or TRBV12-4 with TRBJ2-3; no definite D call. V shed 3 bases and J shed 1 base, with 8 bases lying between them. The CDR3 is 14 amino acids. The CDR3 nucleotides are TGTGCCAGCAGTTTTTCAGTGGGCACAGATACGCAGTATTTT. Amino acid sequence: CASSFSVGTDTQYF.

Of note for this clonotype: The junction departs from germline at one end; a sequencing error may be responsible. J is TRBJ2-5 and V is TRBV12-3 or TRBV12-4; 9 bases line up with TRBD2. The length of the CDR3 is 15 residues. Here the CDR3 reads CASTPTSGHQENQYF. CDR3 nucleotides: TGTGCCAGCACCCCTACTAGCGGGCACCAAGAGAACCAGTACTTC.

This clonotype was seen at least ten times. This chain connects TRBV6-1 to TRBJ1-1; D perhaps matches TRBD1 (5 bases). This CDR3 is built from 15 residues. The germline V gene has CDR1 MNHNS and CDR2 SASEGT. Trimming took off 2 bases at V and 1 base at J, with 11 bases between the two ends. The CDR3 protein is CASSESRQGNTEAFF. The DNA of the CDR3 is TGTGCCAGCAGTGAAAGCAGGCAGGGGAACACTGAAGCTTTCTTT.